These 11 T cell receptor beta chains share one sample of origin, sequenced in a study of OX40 agonist ivuxolimab in advanced cancers. Produced via immunoSEQ multiplex PCR; TCRdb's table is partial and in-frame only. This sample has approximately 89,000 clones, with roughly 93% found just once. The starting material was CD4+ or CD8+ T cells sorted from blood, obtained in a trial of the OX40 agonist ivuxolimab. Receptor source: an adult with an advanced solid tumor such as melanoma, head and neck, liver or kidney cancer.

This chain uses TRBV27 with TRBJ2-1, with 11 bases fitting TRBD2. Per germline, CDR1 MNHEY and CDR2 SMNVEV (reference sequence). The length of the CDR3 is 17 residues. The junction had 15 bases not matched to a gene; V was cut back by 6 bases and J by 8 bases. The CDR3 loop is CASRPIAGGPSFHEQFF. CDR3 coding DNA: TGTGCCAGCAGACCTATAGCGGGAGGGCCTAGTTTCCATGAGCAGTTCTTC.

This chain links TRBV2 with TRBJ1-1, with D unresolved. The CDR3 loop spans 13 amino acids. V lost 7 bases to trimming and J lost 1 base, with 10 bases between them. Germline CDR1 is SNHLY and CDR2 is FYNNEI. The DNA for the CDR3 is TGTGCCAGCAATCGACCAACGAACACTGAAGCTTTCTTT. This translates into CASNRPTNTEAFF.

The chain has TRBV19 and TRBJ1-1; tentative D call: TRBD1 (5 bases). Trimming removed 5 bases at V and 0 bases at J, with 10 bases between. Looked up from germline, CDR1 is LNHDA and CDR2 is SQIVND (reference sequence). The CDR3 totals 14 residues. This chain's CDR3 is CASSLGHMNTEAFF. In DNA form, the CDR3 reads TGTGCCAGTAGTCTTGGACATATGAACACTGAAGCTTTCTTT. Full variable domain (outside the CDR3, taken from reference TRBV19 and TRBJ1-1): DGGITQSPKYLFRKEGQNVTLSCEQNLNHDAMYWYRQDPGQGLRLIYYSQIVNDFQKGDIAEGYSVSREKKESFPLTVTSAQKNPTAFYLCASSLGHMNTEAFFGQGTRLTVV.

V usage is TRBV7-8 and J usage is TRBJ2-3, with D maybe TRBD1 (6 bases). The V gene's germline CDR1 is SGHVS and CDR2 FQNEAQ. V was cut by 0 bases and J by 6 bases, with 7 bases left in between. The CDR3 length is 13 residues. The CDR3 nucleotides read TGTGCCAGCAGCTTAGCGGGGGCTGATACGCAGTATTTT. It translates to CASSLAGADTQYF.

This chain links TRBV10-3 with TRBJ1-4; D is undetermined. V dropped 3 bases and J dropped 11 bases, with 16 bases sitting between them. The CDR3 spans 14 residues. Germline loops: CDR1 ENHRY, CDR2 SYGVKD. DNA for the CDR3: TGTGCCATCAGTGAATCGGACGGCTACGGGAAACTGTTTTTT. Translated, it gives CAISESDGYGKLFF.

This sequence joins TRBV9 and TRBJ2-7; 14 positions agree with TRBD2. The CDR3 has 16 amino acids. Germline CDR1 and CDR2: SGDLS and YYNGEE. V shed 2 bases and J 4 bases; nucleotides not matched to a gene: 5. The CDR3, as DNA: TGTGCCAGCAGCGTTGGGACTAGCGGGAGTAGGTACGAGCAGTACTTC. It encodes CASSVGTSGSRYEQYF.

This clone has a handful of counts. The chain uses TRBV18 and TRBJ1-5; D is possibly TRBD1 (5 bases). Trimming stripped 1 base from V and 0 bases from J, with 7 bases between. CDR1 KGHSH and CDR2 LQKENI come from the germline V gene. This CDR3 spans 15 amino acids. CDR3: CASSPRGSSNQPQHF. Here the CDR3 DNA reads TGTGCCAGCTCACCACGGGGCAGTAGCAATCAGCCCCAGCATTTT.

This clone was seen just once. The V call is TRBV7-8, the J call TRBJ1-5; D is unresolved. The germline gives CDR1 SGHVS, CDR2 FQNEAQ. The V end was cut by 4 bases, the J end by 1 base, with 5 bases between. The CDR3 contains 13 residues. CDR3 protein: CASSSDSNQPQHF. CDR3 coding DNA: TGTGCCAGCAGCTCAGACAGCAATCAGCCCCAGCATTTT.

CDR3: CASSSGQGREKLFF. CDR3 nucleotides: TGCGCCAGCAGCAGTGGACAGGGAAGGGAAAAACTGTTTTTT. This chain uses TRBV5-1 with TRBJ1-4; the match to TRBD1 covers 8 bases. The CDR3 has 14 residues. Losses at the gene ends were 4 bases for V and 8 bases for J; bases not matched to a gene: 7. Germline CDR1 and CDR2: SGHRS and YFSETQ. Together with reference TRBV5-1 and TRBJ1-4, the CDR3 gives the full variable domain: KAGVTQTPRYLIKTRGQQVTLSCSPISGHRSVSWYQQTPGQGLQFLFEYFSETQRNKGNFPGRFSGRQFSNSRSEMNVSTLELGDSALYLCASSSGQGREKLFFGSGTQLSVL.

The chain uses TRBV20-1 and TRBJ2-7; D call uncertain. Germline V gene lookup returns CDR1 DFQATT and CDR2 SNEGSKA (reference sequence). V lost 0 bases and J 6 bases, leaving 6 bases between the germline ends. The CDR3 loop spans 11 amino acids. The CDR3 here is CSARDYPEQYF. The CDR3 DNA sequence: TGCAGTGCTAGAGATTACCCCGAGCAGTACTTC.

The chain employs TRBV27 and TRBJ2-3; TRBD2 matches 9 bases. With V trimmed by 2 bases and J by 15 bases, 15 bases remained unmatched. The length of the CDR3 is 15 residues. From germline, CDR1 is MNHEY and CDR2 SMNVEV (reference sequence). The DNA for the CDR3 is TGTGCCAGCAGTTTAAGGTCGGGCGGGGGGGCTTTTGTCTATTTT. This gives the protein CASSLRSGGGAFVYF.